The source of this T cell receptor beta chain is a study of T-cell memory formation after mild COVID-19. Whole-study context: For the most part, TCR clusters were specific to one donor.

TCRdb processed the 5' RACE reads anew with MiXCR; each CDR3 protein has one entry. The repertoire includes 350,000 to 500,000 distinct CDR3 sequences, about 22% of them detected once, and around 14% sits in the top ten. Trimming took 10 bases from V and 5 from J, leaving 20 bases between them. This CDR3 spans 14 amino acids. This clonotype was detected only a few times. The sample comprised PBMCs or a T cell subset sorted from them (not recorded which). The receptor comes from an adult woman who had mild COVID-19 (a few samples of this study predate the infection). Cell type and time point are not known. The chain has TRBV12-3 or TRBV12-4 and TRBJ2-5; D is possibly TRBD2 (6 bases). The CDR3 loop reads CAILRAGGRETQYF. Here the CDR3 DNA reads TGTGCCATCCTCAGGGCCGGGGGTAGGGAGACCCAGTACTTC.